This T cell receptor beta chain was captured by sequencing in a study of CD8+CD57+ T cells in acquired aplastic anemia. Genomic DNA acted as the template from which TCR beta VDJ combination and CDR3 sequence profiling were carried out. TCRdb re-called the reads with MiXCR, one entry per CDR3 protein. The sample yields some 170,000 distinct CDR3 sequences, 45% to 55% seen once. CD8+CD57+ cell expansion, shown by flow cytometry, had occurred in the patients selected for sequencing. A remark on this clonotype: A read error may explain this, as a much larger clone is one base away.

Trimming left V 7 bases short and J 8 bases short, with 20 bases between. This CDR3 region has 14 residues. V gene TRBV12-3 or TRBV12-4 combines with J gene TRBJ1-2; no firm D call. The source is a human donor with aplastic anemia. The sample was sorted CD4+, CD8+, or CD8+CD57+ T cells (not recorded which) from PBMCs. The CDR3 loop reads CASNLRVAYLGYTF. Written as DNA, the CDR3 is TGTGCCAGCAACTTGAGGGTGGCCTACTTGGGCTACACCTTC.